The source of this TCR beta chain is a study of CD8 T cell repertoires and HIV-1 epitope variants (dated by TCRdb to 2020 to 2022). About the study as a whole: Twenty-five peptides representing autologous and known Gag and Nef epitope variants were each used to stimulate T cells in separate culture wells. Running each culture condition in triplicate, except for one peptide done in duplicate, gave a total of 75 to 95 T cell cultures. For roughly 10 days the cultures were kept in IMDM with gentamicin, and on days 3 and 7 half of the media was changed with IL-2, IL-7 and IL-15 added. Three Gag epitope families and Nef HW9 and YT9 were included among the tested epitopes. A CMV, EBV and flu peptide pool, the Ebola AY9 epitope as negative control, and a no-peptide well were included as control conditions. T cells were enriched using the EasySep Human T Cell Enrichment Kit and were co-cultured with equal numbers of autologous T cell-negative cells serving as antigen-presenting cells. An aliquot of 1M T cells was saved as an uncultured baseline condition, separate from the approximately 87 T cell cultures. General conclusions and limits of the study: Roughly nine antigen-specific TCR beta clonotypes were identified, and six of them appeared cross-reactive for autologous or known escape epitope variants. Only TCR beta chains were identified by the assay, and proliferation to antigen, not T cell function or cytokine profile, was indicated. Five clonotypes recognized the Nef KF9 family and one clonotype recognized the HW9 family, while no responses were seen to the TAALDMSHF plasma variant.

The immunoSEQ platform was used to sequence TCR beta CDR3 regions at survey depth. The QIAamp DNA micro kit was used to extract genomic DNA from every cultured and uncultured CD8+ T cell population. The original methods were these. Any sample with under 5,000 productive reads was excluded, and this exclusion removed about 7% of the roughly 80 cultures stimulated with HIV peptides. Sequences were trimmed to CDR3 by a MANAFEST web app, and nonproductive sequences, CDR3s under 5 amino acids, and sequences not starting with C or ending with F/W were removed. Antigen-specific clonotypes had to expand in at least 2 of 3 replicates versus no-peptide control at FDR 0.01, only within one epitope family. A frequency at least fivefold higher than in wells stimulated with peptides from other epitope families was additionally required for specific clonotypes. In TCRdb, the immuneACCESS table is reduced to in-frame sequences with V and J assigned. These tables do not hold every clone; where another copy was compared, an unresolved V gene accounts for under half, and the others remain unexplained. From that table come the V and J calls and clone size; the DNA was used to work out D and trimming. This sample has around 5,900 clones in its table, and about 65% of those were observed once. The ten top clones hold around 40% of the sample.

A word on this clone: Its antigen remains undetermined. Base quality data are lacking; no much larger clone is found one base away.

The EasySep Human CD8+ T Cell Enrichment Kit was used on day 10 to isolate CD8+ T cells from every culture. The sample consisted of cultured CD8+ T cells derived from PBMCs. The TCR comes from a male donor with HIV.

The CDR3 reads CASSLGGAKSDTQYF. The bases read TGTGCCAGCAGCCTCGGAGGGGCTAAATCGGATACGCAGTATTTT. Recombination joined TRBV16 with TRBJ2-3; the D gene is perhaps TRBD2, from 6 matching bases. From cysteine to phenylalanine, the CDR3 is 15 amino acids long. Solely the CDR3 DNA is kept, with 45 bases framed from the first base. CDR1 and CDR2 are drawn from the germline V gene: KGHSY, FQNENV. V and J are truncated by 4 bases and 6 bases respectively, leaving an intervening sequence of 17 bases. With all but the CDR3 taken from the reference TRBV16 and TRBJ2-3 genes, the full variable domain is: GEEVAQTPKHLVRGEGQKAKLYCAPIKGHSYVFWYQQVLKNEFKFLISFQNENVFDETGMPKERFSAKCLPNSPCSLEIQATKLEDSAVYFCASSLGGAKSDTQYFGPGTRLTVL.